The clone carrying this T cell receptor (beta chain) has ten or more counts. No antigen is known for it. TCRdb passed the 5' RACE reads through MiXCR, listing each CDR3 protein once. Of 40,000 to 55,000 distinct CDR3 sequences listed, around 2.9% are singletons. This specimen comes from a study of neurological immune-mediated disorders. Study observations and caveats: Private repertoires in all groups were suggested, as expanded clones shared no CDR3 amino acid sequences across subjects.

V lost 4 bases to trimming and J lost 5 bases; unmatched junction nucleotides: 5. CDR1 and CDR2 from the germline V gene are SGHRS and YFSETQ. The CDR3 sequence is 14 residues long. The sample was PBMCs. V usage is TRBV5-1 and J usage is TRBJ2-3, with TRBD2 identical over 9 bases. This clonotype was sampled from a woman in her 50s with multiple sclerosis. The CDR3 DNA is TGCGCCAGCAGCCGGGAACTAGCGGGAGATACGCAGTATTTT. Protein: CASSRELAGDTQYF.